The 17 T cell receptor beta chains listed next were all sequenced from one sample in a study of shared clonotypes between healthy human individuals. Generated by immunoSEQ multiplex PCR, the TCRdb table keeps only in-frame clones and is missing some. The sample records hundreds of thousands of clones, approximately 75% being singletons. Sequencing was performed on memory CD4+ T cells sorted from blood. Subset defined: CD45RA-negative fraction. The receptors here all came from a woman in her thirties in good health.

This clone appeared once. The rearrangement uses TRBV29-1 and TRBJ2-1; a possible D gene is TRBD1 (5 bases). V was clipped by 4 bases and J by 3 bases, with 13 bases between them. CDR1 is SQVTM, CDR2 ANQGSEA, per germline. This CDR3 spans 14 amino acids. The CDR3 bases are TGCAGCGTTGTGGGGCCGATAAACTACAATGAGCAGTTCTTC. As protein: CSVVGPINYNEQFF.

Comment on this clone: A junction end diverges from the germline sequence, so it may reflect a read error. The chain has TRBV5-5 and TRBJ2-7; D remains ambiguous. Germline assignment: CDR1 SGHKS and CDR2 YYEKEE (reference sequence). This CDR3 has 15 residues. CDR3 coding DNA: TGCGCCAGCAGCCAGCACCAAGGGAACGCCTACGAGCAGTACTTC. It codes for CASSQHQGNAYEQYF.

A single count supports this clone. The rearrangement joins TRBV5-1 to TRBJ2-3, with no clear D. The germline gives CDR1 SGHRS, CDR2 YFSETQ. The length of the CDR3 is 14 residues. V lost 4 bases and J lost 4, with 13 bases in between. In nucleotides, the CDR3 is TGCGCCAGCAGCCTTGGGCCAGACGCAGATACGCAGTATTTT. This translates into CASSLGPDADTQYF.

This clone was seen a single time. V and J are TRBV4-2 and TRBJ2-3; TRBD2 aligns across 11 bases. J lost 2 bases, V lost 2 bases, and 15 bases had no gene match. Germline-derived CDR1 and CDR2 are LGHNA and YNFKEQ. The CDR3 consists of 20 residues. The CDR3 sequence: CASSQNPHRLAGPFTDTQYF. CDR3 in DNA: TGTGCCAGCAGCCAAAACCCTCACCGACTAGCGGGACCCTTCACAGATACGCAGTATTTT.

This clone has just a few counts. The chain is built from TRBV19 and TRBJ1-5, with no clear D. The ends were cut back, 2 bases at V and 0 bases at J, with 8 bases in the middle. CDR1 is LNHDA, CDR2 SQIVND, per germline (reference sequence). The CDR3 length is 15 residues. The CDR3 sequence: CASSIWADSNQPQHF. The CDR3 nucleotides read TGTGCCAGTAGTATATGGGCAGATAGCAATCAGCCCCAGCATTTT.

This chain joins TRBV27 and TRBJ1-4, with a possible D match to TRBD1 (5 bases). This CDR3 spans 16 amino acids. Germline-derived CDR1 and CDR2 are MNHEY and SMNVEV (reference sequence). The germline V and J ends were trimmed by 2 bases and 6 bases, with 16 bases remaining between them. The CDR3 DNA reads TGTGCCAGCAGTTTAAACTCGGCAGGGAGGCATGAAAAACTGTTTTTT. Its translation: CASSLNSAGRHEKLFF.

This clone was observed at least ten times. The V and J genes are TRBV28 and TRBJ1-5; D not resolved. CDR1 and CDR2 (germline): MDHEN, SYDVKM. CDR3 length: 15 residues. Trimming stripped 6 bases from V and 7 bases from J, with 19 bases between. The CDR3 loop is CASRGLPGLWQPQHF. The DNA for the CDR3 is TGTGCCAGCAGAGGTCTTCCAGGATTATGGCAGCCCCAGCATTTT. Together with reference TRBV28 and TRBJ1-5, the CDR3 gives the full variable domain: DVKVTQSSRYLVKRTGEKVFLECVQDMDHENMFWYRQDPGLGLRLIYFSYDVKMKEKGDIPEGYSVSREKKERFSLILESASTNQTSMYLCASRGLPGLWQPQHFGDGTRLSIL.

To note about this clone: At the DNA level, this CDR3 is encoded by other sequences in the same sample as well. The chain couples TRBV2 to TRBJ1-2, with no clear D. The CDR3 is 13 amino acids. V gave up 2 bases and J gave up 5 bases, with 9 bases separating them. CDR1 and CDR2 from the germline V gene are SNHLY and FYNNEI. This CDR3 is CASSERQVYGYTF. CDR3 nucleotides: TGTGCCAGCAGTGAAAGGCAGGTATATGGCTACACCTTC. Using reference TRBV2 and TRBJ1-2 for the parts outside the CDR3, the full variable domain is EPEVTQTPSHQVTQMGQEVILRCVPISNHLYFYWYRQILGQKVEFLVSFYNNEISEKSEIFDDQFSVERPDGSNFTLKIRSTKLEDSAMYFCASSERQVYGYTFGSGTRLTVV.

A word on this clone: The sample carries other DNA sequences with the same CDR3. CDR3 bases: TGTGCCAGCAGTCTCTCAGGGGGCGGCACAGATACGCAGTATTTT. Translation gives CASSLSGGGTDTQYF. V usage is TRBV28 and J usage is TRBJ2-3; TRBD1 aligns across 8 bases. This CDR3 spans 15 amino acids. Germline CDR1 is MDHEN and CDR2 is SYDVKM. The trim removed 5 bases at V and 1 base at J, leaving 5 bases unmatched.

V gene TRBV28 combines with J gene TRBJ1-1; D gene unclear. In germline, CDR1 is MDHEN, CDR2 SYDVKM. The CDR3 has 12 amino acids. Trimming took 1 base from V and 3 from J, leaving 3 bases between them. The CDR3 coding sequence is TGTGCCAGCAGTTTATACTACACTGAAGCTTTCTTT. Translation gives CASSLYYTEAFF.

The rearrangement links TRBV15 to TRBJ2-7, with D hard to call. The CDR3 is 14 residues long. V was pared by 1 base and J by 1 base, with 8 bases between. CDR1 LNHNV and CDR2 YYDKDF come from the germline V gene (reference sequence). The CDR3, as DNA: TGTGCCACCAGCAGAGTCACTGATTCCTACGAGCAGTACTTC. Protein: CATSRVTDSYEQYF. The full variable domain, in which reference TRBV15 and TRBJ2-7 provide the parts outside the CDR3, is DAMVIQNPRYQVTQFGKPVTLSCSQTLNHNVMYWYQQKSSQAPKLLFHYYDKDFNNEADTPDNFQSRRPNTSFCFLDIRSPGLGDTAMYLCATSRVTDSYEQYFGPGTRLTVT.

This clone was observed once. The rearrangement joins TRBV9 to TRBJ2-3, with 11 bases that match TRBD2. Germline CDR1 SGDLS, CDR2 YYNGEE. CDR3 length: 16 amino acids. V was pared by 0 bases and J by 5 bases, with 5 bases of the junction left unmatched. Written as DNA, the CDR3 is TGTGCCAGCAGCGTAGGTTTAGCGGGAGGGGTAGATACGCAGTATTTT. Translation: CASSVGLAGGVDTQYF.

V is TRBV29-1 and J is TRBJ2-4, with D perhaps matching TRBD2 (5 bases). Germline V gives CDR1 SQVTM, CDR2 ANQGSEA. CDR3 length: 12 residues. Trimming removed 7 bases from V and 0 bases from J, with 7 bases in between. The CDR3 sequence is CSARVAKNIQYF. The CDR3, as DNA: TGCAGCGCGAGGGTAGCCAAAAACATTCAGTACTTC.

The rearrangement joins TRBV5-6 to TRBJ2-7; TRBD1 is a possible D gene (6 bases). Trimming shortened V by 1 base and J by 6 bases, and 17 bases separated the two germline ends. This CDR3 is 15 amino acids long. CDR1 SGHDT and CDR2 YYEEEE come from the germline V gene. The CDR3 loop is CASSLTGLTLAEQYF. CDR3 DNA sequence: TGTGCCAGCAGCTTGACAGGGCTAACCCTTGCCGAGCAGTACTTC.

The CDR3 is CASSSNRVSYEQYF. CDR3 nucleotides: TGTGCCAGCAGTTCCAACAGGGTATCCTACGAGCAGTACTTC. This sequence joins TRBV27 and TRBJ2-7; D might be TRBD1 (6 bases). CDR1 MNHEY and CDR2 SMNVEV come from the germline V gene (reference sequence). Trimming shortened V by 4 bases and J by 1 base, and 11 bases separated the two germline ends. The CDR3 length is 14 residues.

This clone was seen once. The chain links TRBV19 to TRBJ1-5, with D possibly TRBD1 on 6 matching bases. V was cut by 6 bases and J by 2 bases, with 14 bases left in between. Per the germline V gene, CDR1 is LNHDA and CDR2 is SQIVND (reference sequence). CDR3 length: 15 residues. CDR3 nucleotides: TGTGCCAGTAGAACTACAGGGTACGGCAATCAGCCCCAGCATTTT. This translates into CASRTTGYGNQPQHF.

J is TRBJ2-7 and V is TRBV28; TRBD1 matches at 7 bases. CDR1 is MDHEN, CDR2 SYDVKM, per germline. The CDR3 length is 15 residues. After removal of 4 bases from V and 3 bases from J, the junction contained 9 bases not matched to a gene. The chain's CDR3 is CASSSPGTVHYEQYF. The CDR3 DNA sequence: TGTGCCAGCAGTTCACCCGGGACAGTTCACTACGAGCAGTACTTC.